This T cell receptor (beta chain) was observed in a study of OX40 agonist ivuxolimab in advanced cancers. As for the study in general: The diagnoses of dose-escalation patients were hepatocellular carcinoma, melanoma, renal cell or head and neck cancer. Study observations and caveats: CD4+ and CD8+ blood T cells expanded clonally by week 6 at 0.1 to 3.0 mg/kg.

This clone ranks as medium-sized. The antigen remains unidentified. CDR1 and CDR2 (germline): SGHTS, YDEGEE. Trimming cost V 2 bases and J 4 bases, with 10 bases left between them. This CDR3 contains 14 residues. Using immunoSEQ multiplex PCR, the repertoire was profiled, and TCRdb retains in-frame clones only, with some absent. The sample includes approximately 90,000 clones, around 82% of them seen just once. Autoimmune disease history or systemic immunosuppression was exclusionary. The chain uses TRBV5-8 and TRBJ1-5; D possibly corresponds to TRBD1 (5 bases). Sequencing was performed on CD4+ or CD8+ T cells sorted from blood, taken in a trial of the OX40 agonist ivuxolimab. This receptor was identified in an adult with an advanced solid tumor such as melanoma, head and neck, liver or kidney cancer. This chain's CDR3 is CASSFPDSNQPQHF. The CDR3 DNA sequence: TGTGCCAGCAGCTTCCCAGACAGTAATCAGCCCCAGCATTTT.